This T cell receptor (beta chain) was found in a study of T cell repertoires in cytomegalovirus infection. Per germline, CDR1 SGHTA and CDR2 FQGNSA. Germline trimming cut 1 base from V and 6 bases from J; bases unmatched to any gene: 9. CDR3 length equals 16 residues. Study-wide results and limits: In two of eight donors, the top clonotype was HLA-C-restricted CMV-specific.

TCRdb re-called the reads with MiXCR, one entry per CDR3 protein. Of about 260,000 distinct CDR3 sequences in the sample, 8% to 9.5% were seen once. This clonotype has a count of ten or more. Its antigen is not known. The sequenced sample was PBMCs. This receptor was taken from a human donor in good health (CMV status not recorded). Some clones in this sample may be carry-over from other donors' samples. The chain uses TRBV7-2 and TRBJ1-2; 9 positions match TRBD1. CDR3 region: CASSLGTPGQGDGYTF. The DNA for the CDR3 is TGTGCCAGCAGCTTAGGGACCCCGGGACAGGGAGATGGCTACACCTTC. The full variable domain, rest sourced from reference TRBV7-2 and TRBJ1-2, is GAGVSQSPSNKVTEKGKDVELRCDPISGHTALYWYRQSLGQGLEFLIYFQGNSAPDKSGLPSDRFSAERTGGSVSTLTIQRTQQEDSAVYLCASSLGTPGQGDGYTFGSGTRLTVV.